This T cell receptor (beta chain) was sequenced in a study of blood T cell repertoires in COVID-19. Turning to the study itself: PBMCs, B-cell-depleted T cells, or T cells provided the cDNA or gDNA that made up the material.

CDR1 is LNHDA, CDR2 SQIVND, per germline (reference sequence). The CDR3 contains 14 residues. V was shortened by 5 bases and J by 4 bases, with 12 bases between the two germline ends. Only a few counts were recorded for this clone. Per the authors' pipeline: For nucleated cells, counts were estimated from reference gene primer amplification. Profiling relied on immunoSEQ multiplex PCR, and the TCRdb table lists in-frame clones only, not all of them. V and J calls and clone size follow that table, whereas D and trimming were derived from the DNA. The sample carries about 200,000 clones, around 82% recorded once.

This sequence originates from a woman aged 60-70 years with acute COVID-19. V is TRBV19 and J is TRBJ1-3; no reliable D call. Material for sequencing was PBMCs or T cells enriched from blood (not recorded which). The CDR3 sequence is CASSPDTLGNTIYF. The CDR3 region has the DNA TGTGCCAGTAGTCCCGACACCCTCGGAAACACCATATATTTT.